The rows below give T cell receptor beta chains drawn from one sample of a study of OX40 agonist ivuxolimab in advanced cancers. Using immunoSEQ multiplex PCR, the repertoire was profiled, and TCRdb retains in-frame clones only, with some absent. Here the sample spans some 73,000 clones, about 90% being singletons. The specimen was CD4+ or CD8+ T cells sorted from blood, collected in a trial of the OX40 agonist ivuxolimab. All receptors derive from an adult with an advanced solid tumor such as melanoma, head and neck, liver or kidney cancer. Each CDR3 is given with its conserved first and last residue. D genes are given only for firm matches. Not all rows give a size; the values are once, few, many and, for expanded clones, a class.

cdr3_nt cdr3_aa j_call clone_size d_call cdr3_length v_call
TGCGCCAGCAGCCAACAGGGTTTGGATGGCTACACCTTC CASSQQGLDGYTF TRBJ1-2 - - 13 TRBV4-1
TGCGCCAGCAGTCAAGAGTGGGGGCCGATCACCGGGGAGCTGTTTTTT CASSQEWGPITGELFF TRBJ2-2 - - 16 TRBV4-1
TGTGCCAGCAGCTTAGGTCCGCCAGCTAACTATGGCTACACCTTC CASSLGPPANYGYTF TRBJ1-2 - - 15 TRBV7-9
TGTGCCAGCAGCCCCGAGGTAGCCTCGTACAATGAGCAGTTCTTC CASSPEVASYNEQFF TRBJ2-1 once - 15 TRBV7-2
TGTGCCAGCAGCGTACACGCAACCTCTGGAAACACCATATATTTT CASSVHATSGNTIYF TRBJ1-3 - - 15 TRBV9
TGTGCCACCAGCAGAGATTTCGGGGGGCGGGATGGCTACACCTTC CATSRDFGGRDGYTF TRBJ1-2 - - 15 TRBV15
TGTGCCAGCAGCTTGTCGCCCGAACTCTCCTACGAGCAGTACTTC CASSLSPELSYEQYF TRBJ2-7 - - 15 TRBV5-6
TGTGCCAGCAGCTTTGCCAGAGAGGCCTACGAGCAGTACTTC CASSFAREAYEQYF TRBJ2-7 - - 14 TRBV5-4
TGTGCCAGCAGTTTAGGCCAGATTGAAAAACTGTTTTTT CASSLGQIEKLFF TRBJ1-4 - - 13 TRBV28
TGTGCCAGCAGTTTTGGACAGGCCTCAAGCTACGAGCAGTACTTC CASSFGQASSYEQYF TRBJ2-7 - TRBD1 15 TRBV2
TGTGCCAGCAGTTACCCCGCCGGCTGGCCATACGAGGCTTTCTTT CASSYPAGWPYEAFF TRBJ1-1 - - 15 TRBV6-6
TGTGCCAGCAGCGCGGGGCTGGGGTCCGGGGGTTCACCCCTCCACTTT CASSAGLGSGGSPLHF TRBJ1-6 few - 16 TRBV9
TGTGCCAGCAGCCGAGAGATAGGGGGCTCGGGCTACACCTTC CASSREIGGSGYTF TRBJ1-2 - TRBD1 14 TRBV7-8
TGTGCCAGCAGCTTAGACAGGAACTCCTACGAGCAGTACTTC CASSLDRNSYEQYF TRBJ2-7 many - 14 TRBV7-8
TGTGCCAGCAGCTACTCCTATAATTCACCCCTCCACTTT CASSYSYNSPLHF TRBJ1-6 - - 13 TRBV6-6
TGTGCCAGCAGCTTGGGTCCAGCAGCATGGCAAGGAGAGACCCAGTACTTC CASSLGPAAWQGETQYF TRBJ2-5 - - 17 TRBV5-6
TGTGCCAGCTCCGGGCCCGACAATGAGCAGTTCTTC CASSGPDNEQFF TRBJ2-1 once - 12 TRBV6-6
TGTGCCAGCAGTCCTTTAGCGGGAATCACAGATACGCAGTATTTT CASSPLAGITDTQYF TRBJ2-3 - TRBD2 15 TRBV6-1
TGCGCCAGCAGCTTCCCGGGAGGGACGGCCAAAAACATTCAGTACTTC CASSFPGGTAKNIQYF TRBJ2-4 - TRBD2 16 TRBV5-1
TGTGCCAGCAGCTCTAATCAGGAGGGAGATGAGCAGTTCTTC CASSSNQEGDEQFF TRBJ2-1 - - 14 TRBV5-4
TGTGCCAGCAGCCCCCGACTAGCGGGAGGCTACGAGCAGTACTTC CASSPRLAGGYEQYF TRBJ2-7 - TRBD2 15 TRBV11-2
TGTGCCAGCAGCTTGTATCGCCCAAATGAGCAGTTCTTC CASSLYRPNEQFF TRBJ2-1 - - 13 TRBV7-2
TGTGCCAGCAGCTTAGAGCAGGGGGCCTCTGAAGCTTTCTTT CASSLEQGASEAFF TRBJ1-1 - TRBD1 14 TRBV7-9
TGTGCCAGCAGCGCGGGCCCAATAGACCTCCGATTCACAGATACGCAGTATTTT CASSAGPIDLRFTDTQYF TRBJ2-3 - - 18 TRBV9
TGTGCCAGTAGTATCTCAACCGGGACTAGCGGGAGGACCGAGCAGTACTTC CASSISTGTSGRTEQYF TRBJ2-7 - TRBD2 17 TRBV19
TGTGCCTGGAGTGCAGGGGGTGATCAGCCCCAGCATTTT CAWSAGGDQPQHF TRBJ1-5 - TRBD1 13 TRBV30
TGTGCCATCAGTGAGTCAATATACTCCTACGAGCAGTACTTC CAISESIYSYEQYF TRBJ2-7 - - 14 TRBV10-3
TGTGCCAGCAGCTTGGGAGGAAACACAGATACGCAGTATTTT CASSLGGNTDTQYF TRBJ2-3 - - 14 TRBV7-3
TGTGCCAGCAGCGCTCAAAGGGTTGGGGTCACTGAAGCTTTCTTT CASSAQRVGVTEAFF TRBJ1-1 - - 15 TRBV9
TGTGCCTGGAGCGGGGGAGGAAACACCATATATTTT CAWSGGGNTIYF TRBJ1-3 - - 12 TRBV30
TGTGCCAGCAGCTTGAACAGCCCGCCAGATACGCAGTATTTT CASSLNSPPDTQYF TRBJ2-3 - - 14 TRBV7-3
TGTGCCAGCAGTGAAGCGCTTTGGGACAGTAGAAACACAGATACGCAGTATTTT CASSEALWDSRNTDTQYF TRBJ2-3 - TRBD1 18 TRBV2
TGTGCCAGCAGCTTGGGGCCTGGGGGAGATACGCAGTATTTT CASSLGPGGDTQYF TRBJ2-3 - - 14 TRBV5-8
TGTGCCAGCAGCTTTGGAGGGGTGGGCACAGATACGCAGTATTTT CASSFGGVGTDTQYF TRBJ2-3 - - 15 TRBV11-3
TGCGCCAGCAGCTTTGGTGGACACAATGAGCAGTTCTTC CASSFGGHNEQFF TRBJ2-1 - - 13 TRBV5-1
TGTGCCAGTAGTATAGATCGAGGGGATACGCAGTATTTT CASSIDRGDTQYF TRBJ2-3 - - 13 TRBV19
TGTGCCAGCACGAGGGCAGGAGTAGGCAATGAGCAGTTCTTC CASTRAGVGNEQFF TRBJ2-1 - - 14 TRBV6-6
TGTGCCAGCAGCTTATCGGGCATGGCAGGGGGCTTAGGTGGCTACACCTTC CASSLSGMAGGLGGYTF TRBJ1-2 - TRBD1 17 TRBV7-2
TGTGCCAGCAGGGGGGCCGGGACCGGCTCCTACGAGCAGTACTTC CASRGAGTGSYEQYF TRBJ2-7 - - 15 TRBV28
TGTGCCAGCGATCTAAGCGGGAGCTCCTACAATGAGCAGTTCTTC CASDLSGSSYNEQFF TRBJ2-1 - TRBD2 15 TRBV5-6
TGTGCCAGCAGCTGGACGGGACACCTGAACACCGGGGAGCTGTTTTTT CASSWTGHLNTGELFF TRBJ2-2 - - 16 TRBV11-2
TGTGCCAGCAGCTTGGTTGAGGGACAGATTAACTTC CASSLVEGQINF TRBJ2-7 - TRBD1 12 TRBV5-5
TGTGCCAGCAGCCCCAGGGGGGCTAACTATGGCTACACCTTC CASSPRGANYGYTF TRBJ1-2 - TRBD1 14 TRBV7-9
TGTGCCAGCAGCTTAGCGGACAGGCTGGGCTGGTATGGCTACACCTTC CASSLADRLGWYGYTF TRBJ1-2 - TRBD1 16 TRBV7-2
TGCGCCAGCAGCCGACAGGGATTGTTGGAGACCCAGTACTTC CASSRQGLLETQYF TRBJ2-5 - TRBD1 14 TRBV5-1
TGTGCCAGCAGTTACAGGGGGACTAACCTTCCAGGGCCCCAGTACTTC CASSYRGTNLPGPQYF TRBJ2-5 - - 16 TRBV6-5
TGTGCCAGCGAGGGGACAGGGTCGGATTCACCCCTCCACTTT CASEGTGSDSPLHF TRBJ1-6 - TRBD1 14 TRBV7-8
TGTGCCAGCATGCGGACGAGGAGTGAAAAACTGTTTTTT CASMRTRSEKLFF TRBJ1-4 - - 13 TRBV2
TGTGCCAGCAGTACCAGGACAGGGGGAAACTATGGCTACACCTTC CASSTRTGGNYGYTF TRBJ1-2 - TRBD1 15 TRBV6-5